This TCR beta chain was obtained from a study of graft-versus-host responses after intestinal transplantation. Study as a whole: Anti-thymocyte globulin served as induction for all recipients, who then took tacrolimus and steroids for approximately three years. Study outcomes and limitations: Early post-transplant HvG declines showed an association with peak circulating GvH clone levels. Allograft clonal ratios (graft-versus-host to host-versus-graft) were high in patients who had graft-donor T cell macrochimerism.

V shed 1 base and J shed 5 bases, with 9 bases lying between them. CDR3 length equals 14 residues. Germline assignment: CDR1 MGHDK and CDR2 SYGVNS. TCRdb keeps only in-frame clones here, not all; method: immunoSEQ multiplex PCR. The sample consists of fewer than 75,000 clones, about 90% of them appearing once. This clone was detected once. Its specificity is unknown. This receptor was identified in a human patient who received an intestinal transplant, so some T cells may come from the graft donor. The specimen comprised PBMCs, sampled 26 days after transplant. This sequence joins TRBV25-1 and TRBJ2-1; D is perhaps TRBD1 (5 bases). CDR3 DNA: TGTGCCAGCAGTGAATTTGAAGGGGACAATGAGCAGTTCTTC. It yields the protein CASSEFEGDNEQFF.